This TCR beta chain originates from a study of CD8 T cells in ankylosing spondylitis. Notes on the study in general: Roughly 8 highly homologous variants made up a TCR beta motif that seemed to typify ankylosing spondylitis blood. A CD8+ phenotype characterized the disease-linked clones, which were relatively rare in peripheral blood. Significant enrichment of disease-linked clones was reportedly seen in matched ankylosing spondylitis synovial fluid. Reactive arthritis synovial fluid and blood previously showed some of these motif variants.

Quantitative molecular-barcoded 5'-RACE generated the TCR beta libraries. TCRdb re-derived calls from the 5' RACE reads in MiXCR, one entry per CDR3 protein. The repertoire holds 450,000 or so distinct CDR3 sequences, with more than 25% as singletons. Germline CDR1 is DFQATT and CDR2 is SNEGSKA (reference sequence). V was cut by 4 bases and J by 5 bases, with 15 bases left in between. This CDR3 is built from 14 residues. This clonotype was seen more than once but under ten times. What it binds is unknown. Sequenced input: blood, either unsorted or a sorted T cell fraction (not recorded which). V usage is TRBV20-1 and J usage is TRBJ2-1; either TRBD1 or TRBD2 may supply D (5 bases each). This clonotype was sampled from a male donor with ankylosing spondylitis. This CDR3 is CSATGTSSHNEQFF. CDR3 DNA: TGCAGTGCTACCGGGACGAGCAGCCACAATGAGCAGTTCTTC.